The source of this TCR beta chain is a study of OX40 agonist ivuxolimab in advanced cancers. Only in-frame clones appear in the TCRdb table, and some are missing; sequencing was by immunoSEQ multiplex PCR. The sample consists of about 52,000 clones, approximately 87% of them appearing once. Germline V gives CDR1 SGHTA, CDR2 FQGTGA. V was pared by 6 bases and J by 0 bases, with 8 bases of the junction left unmatched. The CDR3 contains 16 residues. The gene calls are TRBV7-3 and TRBJ2-3; 8 positions match TRBD1. The sequencing used CD4+ or CD8+ T cells sorted from blood, collected in a trial of the OX40 agonist ivuxolimab. This receptor was taken from an adult with an advanced solid tumor such as melanoma, head and neck, liver or kidney cancer. For the CDR3, the DNA is TGTGCCAGCAGACAGGGGACAGGAGCTAGCACAGATACGCAGTATTTT. Protein sequence: CASRQGTGASTDTQYF.